A single sample gave rise to the 2 T cell receptor beta chains below, sequenced in a study of T cells in Graves' hyperthyroidism and ophthalmopathy. Researchers took RNA transcripts and amplified the TCR beta CDR3 regions from them. The HTBI primer set was used in a first-round RT-PCR of the TCR CDR3. TCRdb ran MiXCR on the multiplex PCR reads and lists one entry per CDR3 protein. The table has a few hundred thousand distinct CDR3 sequences, 15% to 17% seen once. The sequencing sample was made of blood. The receptors were gathered from a woman in her twenties or thirties with Graves' hyperthyroidism.

The chain is built from TRBV5-4 and TRBJ2-3; D is unresolved. The CDR3 is 15 residues long. Germline values: CDR1 SGHNT, CDR2 YYREEE (reference sequence). Trimming took off 4 bases at V and 3 bases at J, with 15 bases between the two ends. The CDR3 DNA reads TGTGCCAGCAGCGGAACATGGGTGGGAACAGATACGCAGTATTTT. Its protein is CASSGTWVGTDTQYF.

This clonotype was recorded at least ten times. The chain combines TRBV5-1 with TRBJ2-5, with TRBD2 as a possible D gene (5 bases). CDR1 SGHRS and CDR2 YFSETQ come from the germline V gene. Trimming cost V 7 bases and J 2 bases, with 15 bases left between them. The CDR3 is 14 amino acids. The CDR3 DNA follows: TGCGCCAGCCGAGGGATGGGAGTACAAGAGACCCAGTACTTC. As protein: CASRGMGVQETQYF.